This T cell receptor beta chain was identified in a study of blood T cell repertoires in COVID-19. Study-level information: Both acute and convalescent COVID-19 samples were obtained from the United States, Italy and Spain. T cells, B-cell-depleted T cells, or PBMCs supplied cDNA or gDNA.

The CDR3 spans 12 residues. In the study's own analysis: Amplification from reference gene primers served as the basis for estimated nucleated cell counts. This table comes from immunoSEQ multiplex PCR, and its TCRdb copy is limited to in-frame clones, with some not included. V, J and clone size are those of that table, while D and trimming were read from the DNA. The sample lists just under 55,000 clones, roughly nine tenths occurring once. This TCR came from a man aged 50 or older with acute or convalescent COVID-19. Sequencing used peripheral blood. The chain carries TRBV21-1 and TRBJ1-3. TRBV21-1 is recorded as a pseudogene. CDR3 coding DNA: TGTGCCAGCAGCAAAGCTAGTAACACCATATATTTT. It codes for CASSKASNTIYF.